This T cell receptor (beta chain) was observed in a study of CD8+CD57+ T cells in acquired aplastic anemia. Turning to the study itself: Yields of DNA that came from sorted CD4+ and CD8+ cells averaged roughly 3.2 ug.

Per the germline V gene, CDR1 is SGHAT and CDR2 is FQDESV (reference sequence). J lost 1 base, V lost 3 bases, and 7 bases had no gene match. The CDR3 extends over 17 amino acids. General study results and limits: In common between the patients and the controls were some 29 CD8+ CDR3 sequences.

The study profiled TCR beta VDJ and CDR3 using genomic DNA as template. TCRdb re-called the reads through MiXCR, storing one row per CDR3 protein. The sample carries approximately 250,000 distinct CDR3 sequences, approximately 82% recorded once. About this clonotype: The antigen is unknown.

It was patients with CD8+CD57+ cell expansion by flow cytometry who were chosen for sequencing. Severe acquired aplastic anemia was present in every patient. The gene calls are TRBV11-1 and TRBJ2-5, with TRBD1 matching over 11 bases. The sequenced sample consisted of sorted CD4+, CD8+, or CD8+CD57+ T cells (not recorded which) from PBMCs. This clonotype originated in a human donor with aplastic anemia. The CDR3 DNA is TGTGCCAGCAGCTTGTACCGGGACAGGGGGTTCCAAGAGACCCAGTACTTC. It codes for CASSLYRDRGFQETQYF.